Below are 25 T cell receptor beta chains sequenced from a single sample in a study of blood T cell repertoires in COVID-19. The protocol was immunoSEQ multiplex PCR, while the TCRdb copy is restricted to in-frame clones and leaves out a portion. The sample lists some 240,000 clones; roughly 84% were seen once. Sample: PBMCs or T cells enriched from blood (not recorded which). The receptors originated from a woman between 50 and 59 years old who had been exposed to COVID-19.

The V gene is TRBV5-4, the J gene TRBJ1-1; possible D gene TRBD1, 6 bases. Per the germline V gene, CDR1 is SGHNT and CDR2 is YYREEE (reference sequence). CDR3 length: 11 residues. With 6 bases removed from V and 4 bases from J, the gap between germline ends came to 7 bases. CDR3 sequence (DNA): TGTGCCAGCACCAGGGGCACTGAAGCTTTCTTT. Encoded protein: CASTRGTEAFF.

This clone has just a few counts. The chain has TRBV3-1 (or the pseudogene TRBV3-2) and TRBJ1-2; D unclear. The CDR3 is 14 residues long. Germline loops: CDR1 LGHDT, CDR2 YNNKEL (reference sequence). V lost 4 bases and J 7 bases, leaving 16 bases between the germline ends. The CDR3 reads CASSRLARAGGYTF. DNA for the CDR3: TGTGCCAGCAGCCGCCTCGCTAGGGCGGGTGGCTACACCTTC.

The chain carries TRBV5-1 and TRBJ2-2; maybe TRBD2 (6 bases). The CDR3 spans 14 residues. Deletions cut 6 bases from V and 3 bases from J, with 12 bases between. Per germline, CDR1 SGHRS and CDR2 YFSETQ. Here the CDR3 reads CASIGGEHTGELFF. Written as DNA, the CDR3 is TGCGCCAGCATAGGCGGGGAACACACCGGGGAGCTGTTTTTT. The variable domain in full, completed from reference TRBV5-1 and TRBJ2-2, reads KAGVTQTPRYLIKTRGQQVTLSCSPISGHRSVSWYQQTPGQGLQFLFEYFSETQRNKGNFPGRFSGRQFSNSRSEMNVSTLELGDSALYLCASIGGEHTGELFFGEGSRLTVL.

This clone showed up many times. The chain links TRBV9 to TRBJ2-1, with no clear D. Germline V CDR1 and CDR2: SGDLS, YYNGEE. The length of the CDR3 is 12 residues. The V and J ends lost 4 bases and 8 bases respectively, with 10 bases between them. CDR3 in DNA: TGTGCCAGCAGCCCTCAAGGAGATGAGCAGTTCTTC. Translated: CASSPQGDEQFF.

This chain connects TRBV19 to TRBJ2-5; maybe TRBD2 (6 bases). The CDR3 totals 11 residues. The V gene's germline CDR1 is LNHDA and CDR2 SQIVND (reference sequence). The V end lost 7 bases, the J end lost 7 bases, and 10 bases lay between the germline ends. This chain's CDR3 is CASTDGGTQYF. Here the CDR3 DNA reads TGTGCCAGTACCGACGGGGGGACCCAGTACTTC.

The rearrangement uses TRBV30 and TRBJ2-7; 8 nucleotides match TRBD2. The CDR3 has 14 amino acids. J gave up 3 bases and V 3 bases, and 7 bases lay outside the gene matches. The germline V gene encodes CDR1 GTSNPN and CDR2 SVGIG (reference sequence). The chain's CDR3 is CAWRISGGRYEQYF. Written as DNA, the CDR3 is TGTGCCTGGAGGATAAGCGGGGGCCGCTACGAGCAGTACTTC.

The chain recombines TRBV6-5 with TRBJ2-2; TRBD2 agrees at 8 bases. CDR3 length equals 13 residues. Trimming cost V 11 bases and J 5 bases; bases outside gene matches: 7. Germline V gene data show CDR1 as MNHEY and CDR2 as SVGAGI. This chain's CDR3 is CAGRTSQTGELFF. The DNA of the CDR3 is TGTGCCGGGAGGACTAGCCAAACCGGGGAGCTGTTTTTT.

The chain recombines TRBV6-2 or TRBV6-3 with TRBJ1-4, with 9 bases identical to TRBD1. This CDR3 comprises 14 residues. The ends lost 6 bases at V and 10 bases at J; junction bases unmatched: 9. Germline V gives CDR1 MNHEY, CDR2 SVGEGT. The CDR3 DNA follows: TGTGCCAGCAGCACCGGGACAGGGAGGCGAAAACTGTTTTTT. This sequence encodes CASSTGTGRRKLFF.

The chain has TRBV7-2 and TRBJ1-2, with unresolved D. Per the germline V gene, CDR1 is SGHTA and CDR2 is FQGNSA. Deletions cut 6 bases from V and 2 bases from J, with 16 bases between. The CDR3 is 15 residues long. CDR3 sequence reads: CASRLNPSMNYGYTF. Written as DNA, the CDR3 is TGTGCCAGCAGGTTAAACCCCTCTATGAACTATGGCTACACCTTC. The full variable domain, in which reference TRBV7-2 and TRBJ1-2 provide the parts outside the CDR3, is GAGVSQSPSNKVTEKGKDVELRCDPISGHTALYWYRQSLGQGLEFLIYFQGNSAPDKSGLPSDRFSAERTGGSVSTLTIQRTQQEDSAVYLCASRLNPSMNYGYTFGSGTRLTVV.

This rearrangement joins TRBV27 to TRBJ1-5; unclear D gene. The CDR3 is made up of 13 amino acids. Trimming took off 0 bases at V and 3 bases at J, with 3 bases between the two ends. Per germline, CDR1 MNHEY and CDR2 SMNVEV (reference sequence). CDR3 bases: TGTGCCAGCAGTTTATCCCTCAATCAGCCCCAGCATTTT. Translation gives CASSLSLNQPQHF.

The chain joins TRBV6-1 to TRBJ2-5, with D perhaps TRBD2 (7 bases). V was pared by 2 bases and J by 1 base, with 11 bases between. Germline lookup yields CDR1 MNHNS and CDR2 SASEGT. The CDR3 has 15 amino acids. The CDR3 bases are TGTGCCAGCAGTGAATCCGGGGGGCGCCAAGAGACCCAGTACTTC. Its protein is CASSESGGRQETQYF.

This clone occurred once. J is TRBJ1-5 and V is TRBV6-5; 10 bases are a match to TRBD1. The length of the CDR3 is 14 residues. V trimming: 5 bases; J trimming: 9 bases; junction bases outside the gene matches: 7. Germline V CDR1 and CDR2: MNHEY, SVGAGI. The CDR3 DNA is TGTGCCAGCAGTCCTGGGACAGGGGCCCGGCCCCAGCATTTT. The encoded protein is CASSPGTGARPQHF.

The CDR3 is CASSFSGGLNTEAFF. The CDR3 DNA sequence: TGCGCCAGCAGTTTCTCAGGGGGCCTGAACACTGAAGCTTTCTTT. This chain links TRBV10-2 with TRBJ1-1; 8 bases are a match to TRBD1. With V trimmed by 5 bases and J by 0 bases, 5 bases remained unmatched. CDR1 is WSHSY, CDR2 SAAADI, per germline. The CDR3 runs to 15 residues.

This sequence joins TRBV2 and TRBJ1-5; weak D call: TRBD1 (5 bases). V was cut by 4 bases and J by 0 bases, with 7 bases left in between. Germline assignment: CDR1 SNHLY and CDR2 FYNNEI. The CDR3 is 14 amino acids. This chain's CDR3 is CASSGGDSNQPQHF. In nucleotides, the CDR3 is TGTGCCAGCAGTGGGGGGGATAGCAATCAGCCCCAGCATTTT.

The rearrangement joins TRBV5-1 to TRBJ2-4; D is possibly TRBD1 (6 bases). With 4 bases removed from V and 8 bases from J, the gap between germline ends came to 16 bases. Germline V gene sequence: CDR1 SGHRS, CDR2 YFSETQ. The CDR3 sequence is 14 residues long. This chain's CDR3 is CASSLTGREYIQYF. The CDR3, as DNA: TGCGCCAGCAGCCTGACAGGAAGGGAGTACATTCAGTACTTC.

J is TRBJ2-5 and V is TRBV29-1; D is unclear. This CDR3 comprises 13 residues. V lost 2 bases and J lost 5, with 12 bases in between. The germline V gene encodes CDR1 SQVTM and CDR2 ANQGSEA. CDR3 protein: CSVEIPGGETQYF. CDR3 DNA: TGCAGCGTTGAAATTCCAGGTGGGGAGACCCAGTACTTC.

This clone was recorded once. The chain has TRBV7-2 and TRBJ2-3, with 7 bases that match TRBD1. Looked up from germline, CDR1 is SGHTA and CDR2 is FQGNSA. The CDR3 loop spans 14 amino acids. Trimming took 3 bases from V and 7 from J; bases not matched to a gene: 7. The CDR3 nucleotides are TGTGCCAGCAGCTTTACCCGACAGGGACATACGCAGTATTTT. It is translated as CASSFTRQGHTQYF.

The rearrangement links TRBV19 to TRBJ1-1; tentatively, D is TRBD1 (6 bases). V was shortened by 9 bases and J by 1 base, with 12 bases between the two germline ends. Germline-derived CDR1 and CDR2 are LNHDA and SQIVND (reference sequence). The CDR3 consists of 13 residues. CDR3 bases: TGTGCCAGCTCCAGGGGCGCGAACACTGAAGCTTTCTTT. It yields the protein CASSRGANTEAFF.

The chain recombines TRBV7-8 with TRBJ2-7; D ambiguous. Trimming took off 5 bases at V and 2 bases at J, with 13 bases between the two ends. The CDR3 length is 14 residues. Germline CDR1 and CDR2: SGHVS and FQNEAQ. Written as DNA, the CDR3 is TGTGCCAGCAGCGCGTTCCGAGTGACCTACGAGCAGTACTTC. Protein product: CASSAFRVTYEQYF.

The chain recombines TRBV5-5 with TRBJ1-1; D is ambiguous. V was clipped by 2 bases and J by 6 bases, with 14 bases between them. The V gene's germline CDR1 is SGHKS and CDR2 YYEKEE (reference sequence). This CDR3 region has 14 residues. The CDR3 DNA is TGTGCCAGCAGCTTCCCCTCTCGGTCTCCTGAAGCTTTCTTT. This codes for CASSFPSRSPEAFF. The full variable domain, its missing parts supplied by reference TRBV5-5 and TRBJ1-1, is DAGVTQSPTHLIKTRGQQVTLRCSPISGHKSVSWYQQVLGQGPQFIFQYYEKEERGRGNFPDRFSARQFPNYSSELNVNALLLGDSALYLCASSFPSRSPEAFFGQGTRLTVV.

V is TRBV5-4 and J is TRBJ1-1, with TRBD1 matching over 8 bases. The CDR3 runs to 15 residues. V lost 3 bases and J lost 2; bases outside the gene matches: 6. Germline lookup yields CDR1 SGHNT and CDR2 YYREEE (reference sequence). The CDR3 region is CASSSWTGFNTEAFF. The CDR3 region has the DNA TGTGCCAGCAGCTCATGGACAGGGTTCAACACTGAAGCTTTCTTT.

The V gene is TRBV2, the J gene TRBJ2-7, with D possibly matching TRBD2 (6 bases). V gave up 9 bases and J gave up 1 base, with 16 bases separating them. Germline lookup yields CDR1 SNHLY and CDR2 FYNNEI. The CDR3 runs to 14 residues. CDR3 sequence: CASLQARGSYEQYF. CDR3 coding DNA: TGTGCCAGTTTACAGGCCCGGGGGTCCTACGAGCAGTACTTC. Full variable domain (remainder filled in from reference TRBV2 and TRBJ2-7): EPEVTQTPSHQVTQMGQEVILRCVPISNHLYFYWYRQILGQKVEFLVSFYNNEISEKSEIFDDQFSVERPDGSNFTLKIRSTKLEDSAMYFCASLQARGSYEQYFGPGTRLTVT.

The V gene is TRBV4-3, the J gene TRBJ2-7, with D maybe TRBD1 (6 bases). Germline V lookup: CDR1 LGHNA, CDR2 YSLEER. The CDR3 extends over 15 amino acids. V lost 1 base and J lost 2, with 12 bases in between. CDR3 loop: CASSQGSDSTYEQYF. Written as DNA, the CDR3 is TGCGCCAGCAGCCAAGGCTCGGACAGTACCTACGAGCAGTACTTC.

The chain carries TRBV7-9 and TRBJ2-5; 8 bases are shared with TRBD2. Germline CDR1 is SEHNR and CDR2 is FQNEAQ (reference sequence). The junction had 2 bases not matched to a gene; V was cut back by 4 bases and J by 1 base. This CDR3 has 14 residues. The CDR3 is CASSSSGSQETQYF. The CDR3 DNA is TGTGCCAGCAGCTCTAGCGGGTCCCAAGAGACCCAGTACTTC.

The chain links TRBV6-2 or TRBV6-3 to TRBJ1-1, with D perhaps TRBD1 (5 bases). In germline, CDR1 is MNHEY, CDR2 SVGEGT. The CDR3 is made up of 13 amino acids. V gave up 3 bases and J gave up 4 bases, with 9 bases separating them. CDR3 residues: CASSYTQGTEAFF. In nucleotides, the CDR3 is TGTGCCAGCAGTTATACCCAGGGCACTGAAGCTTTCTTT.